These 7 T cell receptor beta chains originate from one sample sequenced in a study of blood T cell repertoires in COVID-19. Only in-frame clones appear in the TCRdb table, and some are missing; sequencing was by immunoSEQ multiplex PCR. The sample yields some 110,000 clones, approximately 83% seen once. What was sequenced was peripheral blood. These receptors were collected from a woman in her 70s with acute or convalescent COVID-19.

The chain employs TRBV2 and TRBJ2-7; 13 nucleotides align to TRBD2. The CDR3 is made up of 15 amino acids. The V segment lost 7 bases and the J segment 6 bases; nucleotides outside the gene matches: 9. Germline CDR1 is SNHLY and CDR2 is FYNNEI. The CDR3 sequence: CASTGLAGVSAEQYF. The CDR3 DNA is TGTGCCAGCACCGGACTAGCGGGAGTTTCAGCCGAGCAGTACTTC.

The J gene is TRBJ1-1, the V gene TRBV6-5; a weak D match, TRBD1 (5 bases). CDR1 and CDR2 (germline): MNHEY, SVGAGI. This CDR3 has 15 residues. The ends were cut back, 2 bases at V and 5 bases at J, with 15 bases in the middle. CDR3 nucleotide sequence: TGTGCCAGCAGTTACCGGGGACTAAAGGGGACTGAAGCTTTCTTT. Translating it yields CASSYRGLKGTEAFF.

This rearrangement joins TRBV6-5 to TRBJ1-1; D is ambiguous. The CDR3 is made up of 13 amino acids. The germline CDR1 and CDR2 sequences are MNHEY and SVGAGI. V was shortened by 6 bases and J by 5 bases, with 13 bases between the two germline ends. The CDR3: CASSPSVDTEAFF. As DNA, the CDR3 is TGTGCCAGCAGCCCGAGCGTCGATACTGAAGCTTTCTTT.

There are a few counts of this clone. The chain recombines TRBV6-5 with TRBJ1-5, with TRBD1 matching over 7 bases. Unmatched junction bases numbered 9, after V lost 6 bases and J lost 4 bases. The CDR3 totals 15 residues. Germline V CDR1 and CDR2: MNHEY, SVGAGI. CDR3 sequence reads: CASRSRDSTNQPQHF. For the CDR3, the DNA is TGTGCCAGCAGGAGCCGGGACAGCACTAATCAGCCCCAGCATTTT.

The chain couples TRBV5-1 to TRBJ1-5, with a possible D match to TRBD1 (5 bases). With 0 bases removed from V and 7 bases from J, the gap between germline ends came to 14 bases. CDR3 length: 15 amino acids. Germline V gene lookup returns CDR1 SGHRS and CDR2 YFSETQ. The CDR3 nucleotides read TGCGCCAGCAGCTTGGCCGGGGGGTTCGGCCAGCCCCAGCATTTT. It is translated as CASSLAGGFGQPQHF.

This clone was recorded a few times. J is TRBJ1-1 and V is TRBV10-3, with unresolved D. V was pared by 2 bases and J by 1 base, with 11 bases between. Germline lookup yields CDR1 ENHRY and CDR2 SYGVKD. The CDR3 totals 15 residues. CDR3 protein: CAISETPGGNTEAFF. The DNA of the CDR3 is TGTGCCATCAGTGAGACACCAGGAGGGAACACTGAAGCTTTCTTT.

The chain has TRBV19 and TRBJ2-4, with D unclear. CDR3 length equals 14 residues. V was trimmed by 3 bases and J by 3 bases, leaving 9 bases between them. The germline CDR1 and CDR2 sequences are LNHDA and SQIVND (reference sequence). CDR3 residues: CASSITSDKNIQYF. The CDR3 DNA sequence: TGTGCCAGTAGTATCACCAGCGACAAAAACATTCAGTACTTC.